This T cell receptor beta chain was recovered during a study of OX40 agonist ivuxolimab in advanced cancers. The wider study: The study reported partial responses in three patients: one hepatocellular carcinoma, two cutaneous melanoma.

This CDR3 comprises 14 residues. J gave up 2 bases and V 4 bases, and 6 bases lay outside the gene matches. CDR1 and CDR2 (germline): SGDLS, YYNGEE. The assay was immunoSEQ multiplex PCR, and TCRdb's table has in-frame clones only and misses some. This table has tens of thousands of clones, 82% appearing once. The V call is TRBV9, the J call TRBJ2-7; 7 bases are a match to TRBD1. Sequenced material: CD4+ or CD8+ T cells sorted from blood, taken in a trial of the OX40 agonist ivuxolimab. The receptor was isolated from an adult with an advanced solid tumor such as melanoma, head and neck, liver or kidney cancer. The CDR3 is CASSFRDSTYEQYF. CDR3 coding DNA: TGTGCCAGCAGCTTCCGGGACAGTACCTACGAGCAGTACTTC.